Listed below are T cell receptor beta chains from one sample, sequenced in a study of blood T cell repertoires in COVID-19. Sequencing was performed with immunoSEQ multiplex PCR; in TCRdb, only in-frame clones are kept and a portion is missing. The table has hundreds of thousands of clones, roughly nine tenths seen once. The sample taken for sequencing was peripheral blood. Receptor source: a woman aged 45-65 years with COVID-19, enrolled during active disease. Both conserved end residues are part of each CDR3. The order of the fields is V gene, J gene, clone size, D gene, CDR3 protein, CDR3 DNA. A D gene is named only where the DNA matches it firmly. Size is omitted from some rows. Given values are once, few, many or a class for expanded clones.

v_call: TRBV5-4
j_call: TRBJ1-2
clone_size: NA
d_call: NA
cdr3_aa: CASFRMGPNYGYTF
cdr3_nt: TGTGCCAGCTTCAGAATGGGGCCTAACTATGGCTACACCTTC

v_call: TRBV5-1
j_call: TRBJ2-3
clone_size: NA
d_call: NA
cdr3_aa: CASSLDSSTDTQYF
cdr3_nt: TGCGCCAGCAGCCTAGATTCTAGCACAGATACGCAGTATTTT

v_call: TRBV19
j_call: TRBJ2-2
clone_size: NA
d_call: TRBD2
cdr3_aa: CASRRLASGGDTGELFF
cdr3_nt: TGTGCCAGCCGCCGCCTAGCATCGGGGGGTGACACGGGGGAGCTGTTTTTT

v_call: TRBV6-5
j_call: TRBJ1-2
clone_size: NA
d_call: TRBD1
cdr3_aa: CASSYLDRARGGYTF
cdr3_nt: TGTGCCAGCAGTTATTTGGACAGGGCGAGAGGCGGCTACACCTTC

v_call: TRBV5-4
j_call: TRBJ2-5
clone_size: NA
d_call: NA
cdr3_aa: CASSLSQGPQYF
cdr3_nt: TGTGCCAGCAGCTTGAGCCAGGGGCCCCAGTACTTC

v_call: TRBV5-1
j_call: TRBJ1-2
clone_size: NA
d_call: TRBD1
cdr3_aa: CASSLEGQTNYGYTF
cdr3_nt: TGCGCCAGCAGCTTGGAGGGACAGACCAACTATGGCTACACCTTC

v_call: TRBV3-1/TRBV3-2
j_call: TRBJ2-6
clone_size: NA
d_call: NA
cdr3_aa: CASRDTLSGANVLTF
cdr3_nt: TGTGCCAGCCGGGACACTCTCTCTGGGGCCAACGTCCTGACTTTC

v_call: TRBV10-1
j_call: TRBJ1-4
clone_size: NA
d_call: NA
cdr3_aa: CASSEGAATNEKLFF
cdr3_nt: TGCGCCAGCAGTGAGGGAGCCGCAACTAATGAAAAACTGTTTTTT

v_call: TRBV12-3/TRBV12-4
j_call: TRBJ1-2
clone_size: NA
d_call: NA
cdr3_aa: CASSIGLYGYTF
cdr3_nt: TGTGCCAGCAGTATAGGACTCTATGGCTACACCTTC

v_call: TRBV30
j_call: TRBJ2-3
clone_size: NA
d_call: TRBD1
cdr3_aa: CAWSGQGTDTQYF
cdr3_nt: TGTGCCTGGAGCGGACAGGGGACAGATACGCAGTATTTT

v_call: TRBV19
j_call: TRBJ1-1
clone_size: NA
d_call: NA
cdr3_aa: CASSSQGPRSAFF
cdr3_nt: TGTGCCAGTAGTTCTCAGGGGCCGCGTAGCGCTTTCTTT

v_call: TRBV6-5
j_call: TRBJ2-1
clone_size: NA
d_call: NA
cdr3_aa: CASSSGDSYNEQFF
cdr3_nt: TGTGCCAGCAGTTCCGGGGACTCCTACAATGAGCAGTTCTTC

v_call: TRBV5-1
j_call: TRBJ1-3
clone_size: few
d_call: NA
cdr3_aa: CASSTQGSGNTIYF
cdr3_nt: TGCGCCAGCAGCACGCAGGGCTCCGGAAACACCATATATTTT

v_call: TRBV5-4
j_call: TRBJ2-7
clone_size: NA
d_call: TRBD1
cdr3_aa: CASSAGGIFYEQYF
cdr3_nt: TGTGCCAGCAGCGCAGGGGGCATTTTCTACGAGCAGTACTTC

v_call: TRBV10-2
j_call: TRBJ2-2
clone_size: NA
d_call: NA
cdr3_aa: CASSVQGRAGELFF
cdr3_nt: TGCGCCAGCAGTGTCCAGGGAAGGGCCGGGGAGCTGTTTTTT

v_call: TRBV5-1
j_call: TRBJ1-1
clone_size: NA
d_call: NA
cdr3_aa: CASSSGQLNTEAFF
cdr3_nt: TGCGCCAGCAGCTCCGGACAGCTGAACACTGAAGCTTTCTTT

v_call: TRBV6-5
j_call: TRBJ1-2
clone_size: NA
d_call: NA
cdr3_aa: CASSSTGIYGYTF
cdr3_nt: TGTGCCAGCAGTTCCACAGGGATCTATGGCTACACCTTC

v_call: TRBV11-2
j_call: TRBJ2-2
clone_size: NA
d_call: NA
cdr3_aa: CASSDYVLAGELFF
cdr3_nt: TGTGCCAGCAGTGACTATGTATTGGCCGGGGAGCTGTTTTTT

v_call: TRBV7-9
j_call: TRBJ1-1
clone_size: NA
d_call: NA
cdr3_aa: CASSLFSLNTEAFF
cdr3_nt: TGTGCCAGCAGCTTATTTAGTCTGAACACTGAAGCTTTCTTT

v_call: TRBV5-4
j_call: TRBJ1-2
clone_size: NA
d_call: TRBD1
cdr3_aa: CASSTYRGRDGNYGYTF
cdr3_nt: TGTGCCAGCAGCACCTACAGGGGGCGAGATGGTAACTATGGCTACACCTTC

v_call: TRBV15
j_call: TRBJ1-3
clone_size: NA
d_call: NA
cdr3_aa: CATSSGRAGNTIYF
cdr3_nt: TGTGCCACCAGCAGTGGGAGGGCTGGAAACACCATATATTTT

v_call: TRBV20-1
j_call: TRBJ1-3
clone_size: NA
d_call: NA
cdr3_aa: CSASIGNSGNTIYF
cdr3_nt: TGCAGTGCTAGTATTGGCAACTCTGGAAACACCATATATTTT

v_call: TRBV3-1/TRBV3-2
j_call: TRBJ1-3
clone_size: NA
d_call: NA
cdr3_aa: CASSPDTISGNTIYF
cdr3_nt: TGTGCCAGCAGCCCGGACACCATCTCTGGAAACACCATATATTTT

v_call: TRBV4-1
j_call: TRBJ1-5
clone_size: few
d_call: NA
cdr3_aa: CASSQDRSSNQPQHF
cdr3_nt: TGCGCCAGCAGCCAAGACCGGAGTAGCAATCAGCCCCAGCATTTT

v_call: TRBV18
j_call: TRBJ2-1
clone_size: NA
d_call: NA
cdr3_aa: CASSPRDSYNEQFF
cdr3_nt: TGTGCCAGCTCACCCCGGGATTCCTACAATGAGCAGTTCTTC

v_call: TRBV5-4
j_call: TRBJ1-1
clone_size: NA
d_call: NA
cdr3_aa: CASSLGLGGTEAFF
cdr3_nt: TGTGCCAGCAGCTTGGGTCTCGGGGGAACTGAAGCTTTCTTT

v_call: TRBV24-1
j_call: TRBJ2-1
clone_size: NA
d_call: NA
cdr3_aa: CATSSNYNEQFF
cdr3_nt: TGTGCCACCAGTTCTAACTACAATGAGCAGTTCTTC

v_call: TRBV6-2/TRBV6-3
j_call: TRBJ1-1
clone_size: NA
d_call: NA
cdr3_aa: CASSSGTGMNTEAFF
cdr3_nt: TGTGCCAGCAGTTCCGGTACAGGGATGAACACTGAAGCTTTCTTT

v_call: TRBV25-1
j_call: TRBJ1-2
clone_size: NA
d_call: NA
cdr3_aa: CASSEVGGLSRHGYTF
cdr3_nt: TGTGCCAGCAGTGAAGTTGGCGGATTGTCCAGACATGGCTACACCTTC

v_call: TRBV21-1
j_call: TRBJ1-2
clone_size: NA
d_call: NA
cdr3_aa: CASSKASGGAANYGYTF
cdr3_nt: TGTGCCAGCAGCAAAGCTTCTGGGGGGGCGGCCAACTATGGCTACACCTTC

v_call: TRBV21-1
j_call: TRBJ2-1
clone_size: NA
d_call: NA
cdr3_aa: CASSSPKGTYNEQFF
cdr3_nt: TGTGCCAGCAGCAGCCCAAAGGGGACCTACAATGAGCAGTTCTTC

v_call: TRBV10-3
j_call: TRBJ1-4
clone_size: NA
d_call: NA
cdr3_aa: CAISDSRPGATNEKLFF
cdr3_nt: TGTGCCATCAGTGACTCCCGCCCTGGGGCGACTAATGAAAAACTGTTTTTT

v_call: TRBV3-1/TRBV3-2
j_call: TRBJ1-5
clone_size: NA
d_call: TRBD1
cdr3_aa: CASSRDRVGQPQHF
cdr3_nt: TGTGCCAGCAGCCGGGACAGGGTCGGGCAGCCCCAGCATTTT

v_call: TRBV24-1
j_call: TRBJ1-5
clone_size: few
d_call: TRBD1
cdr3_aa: CATNRGSNQPQHF
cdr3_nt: TGTGCCACTAACAGGGGTTCCAATCAGCCCCAGCATTTT

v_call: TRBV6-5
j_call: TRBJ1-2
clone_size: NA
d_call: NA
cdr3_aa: CASGKPGERYGYTF
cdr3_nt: TGTGCCAGTGGTAAACCGGGGGAGCGCTATGGCTACACCTTC

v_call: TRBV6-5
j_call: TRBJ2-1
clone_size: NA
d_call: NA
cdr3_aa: CASSREFEQFF
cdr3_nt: TGTGCCAGCAGTAGGGAGTTTGAGCAGTTCTTC

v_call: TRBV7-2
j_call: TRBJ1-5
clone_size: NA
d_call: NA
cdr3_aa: CASSVGHQPQHF
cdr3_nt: TGTGCCAGCAGCGTAGGACACCAGCCCCAGCATTTT

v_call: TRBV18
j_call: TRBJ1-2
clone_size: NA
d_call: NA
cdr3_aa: CASSPRGGDLYGYTF
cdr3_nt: TGTGCCAGCTCACCTCGGGGCGGGGATCTTTATGGCTACACCTTC

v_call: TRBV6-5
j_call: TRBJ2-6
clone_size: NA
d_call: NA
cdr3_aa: CASMAAGTNVLTF
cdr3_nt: TGTGCCAGCATGGCGGCGGGGACTAACGTCCTGACTTTC

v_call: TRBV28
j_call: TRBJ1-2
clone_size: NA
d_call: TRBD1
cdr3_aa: CASRSTGVGDYGYTF
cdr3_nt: TGTGCCAGCAGATCTACAGGGGTAGGTGACTATGGCTACACCTTC

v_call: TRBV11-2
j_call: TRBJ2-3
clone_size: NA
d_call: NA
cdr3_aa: CASSRTDTQYF
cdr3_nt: TGTGCCAGCAGCCGTACAGATACGCAGTATTTT

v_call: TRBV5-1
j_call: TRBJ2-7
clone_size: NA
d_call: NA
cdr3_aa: CASSPTRTVTYEQYF
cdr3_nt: TGCGCCAGCAGCCCGACGCGGACAGTCACCTACGAGCAGTACTTC

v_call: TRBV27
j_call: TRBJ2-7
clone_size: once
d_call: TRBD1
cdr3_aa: CASSFGTGTYEQYF
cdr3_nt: TGTGCCAGCAGTTTTGGGACAGGGACCTACGAGCAGTACTTC

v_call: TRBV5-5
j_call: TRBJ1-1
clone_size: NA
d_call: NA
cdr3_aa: CASRAGGGLNTEAFF
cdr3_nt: TGTGCCAGCAGGGCGGGCGGGGGCCTGAACACTGAAGCTTTCTTT

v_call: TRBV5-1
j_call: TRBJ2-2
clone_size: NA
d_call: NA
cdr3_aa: CASSFIPGQRSGELFF
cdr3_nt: TGCGCCAGCAGCTTCATACCGGGACAACGTAGCGGGGAGCTGTTTTTT

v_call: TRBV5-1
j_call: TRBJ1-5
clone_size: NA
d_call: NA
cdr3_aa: CASSLGVGPGPQHF
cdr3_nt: TGCGCCAGCAGCTTGGGGGTAGGCCCAGGGCCCCAGCATTTT

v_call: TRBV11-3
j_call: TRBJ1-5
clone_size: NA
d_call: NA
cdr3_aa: CASSKRGRQPQHF
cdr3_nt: TGTGCCAGCAGCAAAAGGGGTCGTCAGCCCCAGCATTTT

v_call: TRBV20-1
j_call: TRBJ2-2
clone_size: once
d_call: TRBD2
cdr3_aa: CSASKSSGGRELFF
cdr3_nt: TGCAGTGCTAGTAAATCTAGCGGGGGGCGGGAGCTGTTTTTT

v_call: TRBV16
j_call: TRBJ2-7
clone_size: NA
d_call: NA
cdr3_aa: CASSQSLGVHEQYF
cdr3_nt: TGTGCCAGCAGCCAATCGTTAGGAGTCCACGAGCAGTACTTC

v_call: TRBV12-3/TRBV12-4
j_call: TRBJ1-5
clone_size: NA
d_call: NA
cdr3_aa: CASSSPGQPQHF
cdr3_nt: TGTGCCAGCAGTTCACCAGGACAGCCCCAGCATTTT

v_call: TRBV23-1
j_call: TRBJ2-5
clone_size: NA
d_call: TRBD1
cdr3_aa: CASSQTELDRAETQYF
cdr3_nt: TGCGCCAGCAGTCAAACCGAGTTAGACAGGGCAGAGACCCAGTACTTC

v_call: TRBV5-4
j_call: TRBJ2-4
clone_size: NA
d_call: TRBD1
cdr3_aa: CASHPDRGAKNIQYF
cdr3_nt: TGTGCCAGCCACCCTGACAGGGGCGCCAAAAACATTCAGTACTTC

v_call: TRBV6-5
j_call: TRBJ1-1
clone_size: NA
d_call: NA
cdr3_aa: CASSYGLLNTEAFF
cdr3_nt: TGTGCCAGCAGTTACGGGCTCCTGAACACTGAAGCTTTCTTT

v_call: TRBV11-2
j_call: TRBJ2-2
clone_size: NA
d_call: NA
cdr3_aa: CASSLYDTGELFF
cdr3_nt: TGTGCCAGCAGCCTCTATGACACCGGGGAGCTGTTTTTT